These 11 T cell receptor beta chains were all obtained from the same sample, sequenced in a study of beta chain features in type 1 diabetes. Of the isolated RNA, all was reverse transcribed, and so the sequenced material was expressed TCRB transcripts. Here immunoSEQ multiplex PCR was the method, and the copy in TCRdb shows in-frame clones only, minus some. This table holds hundreds of thousands of clones, around 28% found once. Sequencing input: naive CD4+ T cells from blood. The receptor set was obtained from a man between 18 and 35 years old in good health.

This clone was counted a few times. J is TRBJ2-7 and V is TRBV28; D call uncertain. Trimming took 4 bases from V and 1 from J, leaving 11 bases between them. Germline-derived CDR1 and CDR2 are MDHEN and SYDVKM. The CDR3 is made up of 14 amino acids. The CDR3 DNA sequence: TGTGCCAGCAGTTCGCCCGGATTGTCCTACGAGCAGTACTTC. Its translation is CASSSPGLSYEQYF. Looking up the rest from reference TRBV28 and TRBJ2-7 gives the full variable domain: DVKVTQSSRYLVKRTGEKVFLECVQDMDHENMFWYRQDPGLGLRLIYFSYDVKMKEKGDIPEGYSVSREKKERFSLILESASTNQTSMYLCASSSPGLSYEQYFGPGTRLTVT.

The V gene is TRBV27, the J gene TRBJ2-6, with D uncertain. With 2 bases removed from V and 2 bases from J, the gap between germline ends came to 7 bases. The CDR3 runs 15 residues. Germline lookup yields CDR1 MNHEY and CDR2 SMNVEV (reference sequence). The CDR3 DNA reads TGTGCCAGCAGTTTAGCCGGGCCTGGGGCCAACGTCCTGACTTTC. As protein: CASSLAGPGANVLTF.

CDR3: CASSLAGGAGYTF. The CDR3 region has the DNA TGTGCCAGCAGCTTGGCAGGAGGGGCTGGCTACACCTTC. This chain joins TRBV5-4 and TRBJ1-2, with a weak D call TRBD1 (5 bases). Trimming pared 0 bases from V and 7 bases from J, leaving 10 bases between. CDR1 is SGHNT and CDR2 is YYREEE in the germline V gene (reference sequence). CDR3 size: 13 residues.

A few counts support this clone. The chain uses TRBV28 and TRBJ2-3; tentatively, D is TRBD1 (10 bases). Germline assignment: CDR1 MDHEN and CDR2 SYDVKM. V was clipped by 6 bases and J by 1 base, with 20 bases between them. This CDR3 contains 17 residues. As DNA, the CDR3 is TGTGCCAGCAGGGACAGGGGGAGGACTAGCGGCACAGATACGCAGTATTTT. It encodes CASRDRGRTSGTDTQYF.

This chain joins TRBV5-4 and TRBJ2-1, with 12 nucleotides matching TRBD2. The ends lost 4 bases at V and 3 bases at J; junction bases unmatched: 5. The CDR3 sequence is 16 residues long. The germline gives CDR1 SGHNT, CDR2 YYREEE (reference sequence). In DNA form, the CDR3 reads TGTGCCAGCAGCCCGGGACTAGCGGGCGTCTACAATGAGCAGTTCTTC. Protein product: CASSPGLAGVYNEQFF.

This chain links TRBV28 with TRBJ2-3, with D perhaps matching TRBD2 (5 bases). The CDR3 contains 16 residues. With 2 bases removed from V and 0 bases from J, the gap between germline ends came to 12 bases. Germline V CDR1 and CDR2: MDHEN, SYDVKM. CDR3 residues: CASSLLVGGSTDTQYF. In DNA, the CDR3 is TGTGCCAGCAGTTTACTCGTGGGCGGGAGCACAGATACGCAGTATTTT. Full variable domain (rest looked up from reference TRBV28 and TRBJ2-3): DVKVTQSSRYLVKRTGEKVFLECVQDMDHENMFWYRQDPGLGLRLIYFSYDVKMKEKGDIPEGYSVSREKKERFSLILESASTNQTSMYLCASSLLVGGSTDTQYFGPGTRLTVL.

The chain couples TRBV7-9 to TRBJ2-3; D not certain. The CDR3 is 13 residues long. Germline V gene lookup returns CDR1 SEHNR and CDR2 FQNEAQ (reference sequence). Trimming removed 4 bases at V and 6 bases at J, with 11 bases between. CDR3 nucleotides: TGTGCCAGCAGCTCGCAGACCTTGGATACGCAGTATTTT. This codes for CASSSQTLDTQYF. Supplemented by reference TRBV7-9 and TRBJ2-3, the full variable domain reads DTGVSQNPRHKITKRGQNVTFRCDPISEHNRLYWYRQTLGQGPEFLTYFQNEAQLEKSRLLSDRFSAERPKGSFSTLEIQRTEQGDSAMYLCASSSQTLDTQYFGPGTRLTVL.

This chain uses TRBV9 with TRBJ2-7; 7 positions agree with TRBD1. There are 14 residues in the CDR3. The germline CDR1 and CDR2 sequences are SGDLS and YYNGEE. With V trimmed by 4 bases and J by 6 bases, 10 bases remained unmatched. CDR3 nucleotide sequence: TGTGCCAGCAGCTCTCACGGACAGGTCAGCGAGCAGTACTTC. Residues: CASSSHGQVSEQYF.

V and J are TRBV18 and TRBJ2-7; D gene uncertain. With 2 bases removed from V and 3 bases from J, the gap between germline ends came to 11 bases. The CDR3 has 14 amino acids. Germline CDR1 KGHSH, CDR2 LQKENI. The CDR3 DNA is TGTGCCAGCTCACCAGGGGAAGGCTTCTACGAGCAGTACTTC. Translated, it gives CASSPGEGFYEQYF.

This clone was seen only a few times. The chain links TRBV4-2 to TRBJ1-1, with D tentatively TRBD1 (6 bases). Germline V gene lookup returns CDR1 LGHNA and CDR2 YNFKEQ. The length of the CDR3 is 15 residues. V shed 0 bases and J shed 4 bases, with 12 bases lying between them. The CDR3 sequence: CASSQDRRGPTEAFF. The CDR3 DNA reads TGTGCCAGCAGCCAAGATCGCAGGGGTCCCACTGAAGCTTTCTTT.

The V and J genes are TRBV27 and TRBJ2-1; the match to TRBD2 covers 7 bases. The junction had 2 bases not matched to a gene; V was cut back by 6 bases and J by 0 bases. This CDR3 spans 14 amino acids. Germline-derived CDR1 and CDR2 are MNHEY and SMNVEV (reference sequence). The CDR3 reads CASRWDYSYNEQFF. Written as DNA, the CDR3 is TGTGCCAGCAGATGGGACTACTCCTACAATGAGCAGTTCTTC.